This T cell receptor beta chain was recovered during a study of CD8+ T cells in alopecia areata. The study, taken as a whole, reports: Patients showed less clear TCR sequence sharing than mice, possibly partly because of HLA diversity.

V gave up 5 bases and J gave up 7 bases, with 14 bases separating them. The CDR3 runs to 13 residues. Germline V gene sequence: CDR1 SGHNT, CDR2 YYREEE (reference sequence). It was cDNA, reverse transcribed from extracted RNA, that served as the sequencing template. Some clones are missing from TCRdb's copy, which holds only in-frame ones; the method was immunoSEQ multiplex PCR. The repertoire holds around 99,000 clones, with 84% as singletons. Of note for this clone: What it binds is not known.

Noted treatment: oral pan-JAK inhibitor, 5-10 mg twice daily. This TCR came from a human donor with alopecia areata. The sequenced sample was CD8+ T cells sorted from blood, obtained at week 24, from a patient treated with tofacitinib. This chain joins TRBV5-4 and TRBJ2-3; tentative D call: TRBD2 (5 bases). The CDR3 here is CASRFGELNTQYF. For the CDR3, the DNA is TGTGCCAGCAGGTTCGGGGAGCTAAATACGCAGTATTTT.